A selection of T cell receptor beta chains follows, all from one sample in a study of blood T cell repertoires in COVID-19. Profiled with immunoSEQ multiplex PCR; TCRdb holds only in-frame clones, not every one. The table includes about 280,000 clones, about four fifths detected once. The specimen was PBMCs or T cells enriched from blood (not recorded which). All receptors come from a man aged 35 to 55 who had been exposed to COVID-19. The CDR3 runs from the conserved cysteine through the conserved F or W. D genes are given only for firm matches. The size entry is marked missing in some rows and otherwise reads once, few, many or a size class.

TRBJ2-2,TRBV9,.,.,TGTGCCAGCAGCCCATCCCCTCTCGGGAGTGGGACCGGGGAGCTGTTTTTT,CASSPSPLGSGTGELFF
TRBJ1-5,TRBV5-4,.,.,TGTGCCAGCAGCTTGACCACAGGGTCTTTAGGCAATCAGCCCCAGCATTTT,CASSLTTGSLGNQPQHF
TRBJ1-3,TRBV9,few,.,TGTGCCAGCAGCGCCCCCCGGGCGGGTGGAAACACCATATATTTT,CASSAPRAGGNTIYF
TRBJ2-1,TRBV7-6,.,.,TGTGCCAGCAGCGCCACAGGGACAAATGAGCAGTTCTTC,CASSATGTNEQFF
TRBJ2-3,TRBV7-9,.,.,TGTGCCAGCAAAGGCGGCCCCACAGATACGCAGTATTTT,CASKGGPTDTQYF
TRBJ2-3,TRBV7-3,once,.,TGTGCCAGCAGCTTAGGCATTGGAGATACGCAGTATTTT,CASSLGIGDTQYF
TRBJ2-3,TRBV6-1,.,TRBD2,TGTGCCAGCAGTGAAAAGATGAGCGGGAGGCCGTATTTT,CASSEKMSGRPYF
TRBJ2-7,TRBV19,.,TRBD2,TGTGCCAGTGAACTAGCGGGAGGGGTCTCCGAGCAGTACTTC,CASELAGGVSEQYF
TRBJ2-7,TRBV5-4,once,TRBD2,TGTGCCAGCCGGGGAGGGGCAACGAGCTCCTACGAGCAGTACTTC,CASRGGATSSYEQYF
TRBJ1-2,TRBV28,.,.,TGTGCCAGCAGTCCCATCTATGGCTACACCTTC,CASSPIYGYTF
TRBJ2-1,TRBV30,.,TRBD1,TGTGCCTGGGATCCTGGACAGGGAGGTTGGTTCTTC,CAWDPGQGGWFF
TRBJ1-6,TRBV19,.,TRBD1,TGTGCCAGTTCTGACGGCGACAGGGATATTTCACCCCTCCACTTT,CASSDGDRDISPLHF
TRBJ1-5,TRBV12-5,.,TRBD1,TGTGCTAGTGGTTCCGACGGGACAGCACCCCAGCATTTT,CASGSDGTAPQHF
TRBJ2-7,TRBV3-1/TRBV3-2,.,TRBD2,TGTGCCAGCAGCCAGGGACTAGCTAGCTACGAGCAGTACTTC,CASSQGLASYEQYF
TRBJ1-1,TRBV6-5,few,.,TGTGCCAACCTGCAGGGAACTGAAGCTTTCTTT,CANLQGTEAFF
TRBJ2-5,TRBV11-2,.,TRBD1,TGTGCCAGCAGCTTAGGGACAGGGTGGGCCCAAGAGACCCAGTACTTC,CASSLGTGWAQETQYF
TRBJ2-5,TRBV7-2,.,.,TGTGCCAGCAGCGTTTCTAGCGCCGGGACCCAGTACTTC,CASSVSSAGTQYF
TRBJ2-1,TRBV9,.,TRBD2,TGTGCCAGCAGCGTAGAGGACAGGGGCGGACTAGCGGGAATCAATGAGCAGTTCTTC,CASSVEDRGGLAGINEQFF
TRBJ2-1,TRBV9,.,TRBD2,TGTGCCAGCAGCGTAGGAGGGACTAGTAGAGTAGACGAGCAGTTCTTC,CASSVGGTSRVDEQFF